The clone carrying this TCR beta chain has a count of ten or more. These data belong to a study of T cells in Graves' hyperthyroidism and ophthalmopathy. The TCR beta CDR3 regions underwent amplification using RNA transcripts as the source. The HTBI primer set served for first-round RT-PCR of the TCR CDR3. TCRdb used MiXCR to reprocess the multiplex PCR reads, holding one entry per CDR3 protein. The sample contains more than 500,000 distinct CDR3 sequences, approximately 16% of which appear only once. Trimming pared 1 base from V and 3 bases from J, leaving 13 bases between. The CDR3 runs 15 residues. Per germline, CDR1 SGHRS and CDR2 YFSETQ.

The TCR sequence derives from a young woman with Graves' ophthalmopathy. The chain combines TRBV5-1 with TRBJ1-1; possible D gene TRBD1, 6 bases. Sequencing used blood. This CDR3 reads CASSLQAGDDTEAFF. CDR3 bases: TGCGCCAGCAGCTTGCAGGCAGGGGATGACACTGAAGCTTTCTTT.